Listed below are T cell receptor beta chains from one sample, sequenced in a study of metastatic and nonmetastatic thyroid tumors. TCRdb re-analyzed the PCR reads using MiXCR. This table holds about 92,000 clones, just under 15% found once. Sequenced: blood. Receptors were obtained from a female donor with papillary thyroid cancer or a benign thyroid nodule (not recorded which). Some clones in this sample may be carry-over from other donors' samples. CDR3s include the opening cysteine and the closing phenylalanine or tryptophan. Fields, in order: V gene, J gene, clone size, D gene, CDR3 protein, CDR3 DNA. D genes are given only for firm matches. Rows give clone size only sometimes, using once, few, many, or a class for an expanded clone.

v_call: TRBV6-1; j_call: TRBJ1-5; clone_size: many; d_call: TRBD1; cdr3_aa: CASRTGVNQPQHF; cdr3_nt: TGTGCCAGCAGAACAGGGGTCAATCAGCCCCAGCATTTT
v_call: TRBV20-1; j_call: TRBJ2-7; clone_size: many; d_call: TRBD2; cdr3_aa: CSATGTSGSSYEQYF; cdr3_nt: TGCAGTGCTACCGGGACTAGCGGGTCCTCCTACGAGCAGTACTTC
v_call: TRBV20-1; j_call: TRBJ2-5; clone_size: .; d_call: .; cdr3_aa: CSARRAWGLSPQETQYF; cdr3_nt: TGCAGTGCTAGACGGGCCTGGGGCCTCAGCCCCCAAGAGACCCAGTACTTC
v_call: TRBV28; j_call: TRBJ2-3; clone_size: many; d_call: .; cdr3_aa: CASSWRGTQYF; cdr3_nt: TGTGCCAGCAGCTGGCGGGGTACGCAGTATTTT
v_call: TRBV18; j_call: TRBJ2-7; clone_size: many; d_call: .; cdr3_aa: CASSRSPDDEQYF; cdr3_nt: TGTGCCAGCTCCCGGAGCCCAGACGACGAGCAGTACTTC
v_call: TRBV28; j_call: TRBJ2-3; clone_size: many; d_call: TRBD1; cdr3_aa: CATVPGTGGEDTQYF; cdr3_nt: TGTGCCACCGTACCTGGGACAGGCGGCGAGGATACGCAGTATTTT
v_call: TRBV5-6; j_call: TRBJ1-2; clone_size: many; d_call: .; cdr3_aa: CASRPRAAFYGYTF; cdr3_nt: TGTGCCAGCAGACCCCGGGCGGCGTTCTATGGCTACACCTTC
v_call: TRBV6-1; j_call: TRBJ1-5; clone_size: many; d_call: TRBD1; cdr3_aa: CASSSAGTAINQPQHF; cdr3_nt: TGTGCCAGCAGTTCCGCCGGGACAGCGATTAATCAGCCCCAGCATTTT
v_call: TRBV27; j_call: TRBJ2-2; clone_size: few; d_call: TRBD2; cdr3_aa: CASRLSGGATGELFF; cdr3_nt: TGTGCCAGCAGACTATCGGGGGGGGCCACCGGGGAGCTGTTTTTT
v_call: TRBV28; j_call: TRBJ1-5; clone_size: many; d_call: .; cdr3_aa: CASSLPDRGNQPQHF; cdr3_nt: TGTGCCAGCAGTTTACCGGACCGAGGCAATCAGCCCCAGCATTTT
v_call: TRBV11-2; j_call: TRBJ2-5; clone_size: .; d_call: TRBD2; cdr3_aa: CASSLVGTSGGARQETQYF; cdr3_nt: TGTGCCAGCAGCTTAGTGGGGACTAGCGGGGGGGCCCGACAAGAGACCCAGTACTTC
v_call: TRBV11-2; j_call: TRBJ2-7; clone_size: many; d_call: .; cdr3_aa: CASSLGPGQFYEQYF; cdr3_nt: TGTGCCAGCAGCTTAGGCCCTGGACAGTTCTACGAGCAGTACTTC
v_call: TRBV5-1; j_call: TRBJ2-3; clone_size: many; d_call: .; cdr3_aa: CASSLGNSGDTQYF; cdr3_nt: TGCGCCAGCAGCTTGGGCAATAGCGGAGATACGCAGTATTTT
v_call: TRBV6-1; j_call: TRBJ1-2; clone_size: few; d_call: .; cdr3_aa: CSSSEGPGTGCGYTF; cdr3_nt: TGTTCCAGCAGTGAAGGCCCCGGGACGGGGTGTGGCTACACCTTC
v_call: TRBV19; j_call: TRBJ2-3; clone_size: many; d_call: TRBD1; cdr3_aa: CASSTGQAALGDTQYF; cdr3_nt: TGTGCCAGTAGTACCGGACAGGCCGCGTTGGGGGATACGCAGTATTTT
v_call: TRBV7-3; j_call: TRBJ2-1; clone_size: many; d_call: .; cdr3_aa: CASSLSGSTYNEQFF; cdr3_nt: TGTGCCAGCAGCTTAAGTGGGTCTACCTACAATGAGCAGTTCTTC
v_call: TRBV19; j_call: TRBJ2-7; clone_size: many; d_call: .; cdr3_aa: CASSAGTPGTYEQYF; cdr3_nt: TGTGCCAGTAGTGCCGGGACACCGGGTACATACGAGCAGTACTTC
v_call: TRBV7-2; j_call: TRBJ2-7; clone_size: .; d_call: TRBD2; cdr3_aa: CASSLSGLADSSYEQYF; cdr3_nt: TGTGCCAGCAGCCTATCGGGACTAGCGGACTCCTCCTACGAGCAGTACTTC
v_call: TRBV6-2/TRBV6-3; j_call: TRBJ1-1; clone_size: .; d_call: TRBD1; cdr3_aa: CASSPIAGGLGERSNTEAFF; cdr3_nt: TGTGCCAGCAGTCCAATCGCAGGGGGTCTTGGCGAACGATCGAACACTGAAGCTTTCTTT
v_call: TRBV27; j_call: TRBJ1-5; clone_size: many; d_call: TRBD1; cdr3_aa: CASRLRGQSISNQPQHF; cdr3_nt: TGTGCCAGCAGACTGAGGGGACAGTCTATTAGCAATCAGCCCCAGCATTTT
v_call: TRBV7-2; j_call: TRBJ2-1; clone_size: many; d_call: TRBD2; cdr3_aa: CASSSIPGLAYEQFF; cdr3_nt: TGTGCCAGCAGCTCGATACCGGGACTAGCGTACGAGCAGTTCTTC
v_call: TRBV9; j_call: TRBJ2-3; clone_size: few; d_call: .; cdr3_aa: CASSAPPIDTQYF; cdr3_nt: TGTGCCAGCAGCGCTCCCCCCATCGATACGCAGTATTTT
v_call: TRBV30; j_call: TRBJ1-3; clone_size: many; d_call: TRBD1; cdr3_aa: CAWGHPGTGDLSAGNTIYF; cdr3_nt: TGTGCCTGGGGCCATCCCGGGACAGGGGATTTAAGTGCTGGAAACACCATATATTTT
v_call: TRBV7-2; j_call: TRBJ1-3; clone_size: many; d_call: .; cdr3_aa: CASSLNAGAGNTIYF; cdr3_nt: TGTGCCAGCAGCTTAAACGCGGGGGCTGGAAACACCATATATTTT
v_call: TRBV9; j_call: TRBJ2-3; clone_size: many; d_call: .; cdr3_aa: CASTLSGEDTQYF; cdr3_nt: TGTGCCAGCACCCTATCGGGGGAGGATACGCAGTATTTT
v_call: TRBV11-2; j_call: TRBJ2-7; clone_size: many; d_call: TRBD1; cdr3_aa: CASSLVAGTGDYEQYF; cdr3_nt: TGTGCCAGCAGCTTAGTAGCCGGGACAGGGGATTACGAGCAGTACTTC
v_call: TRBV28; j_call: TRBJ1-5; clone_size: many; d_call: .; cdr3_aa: CASSFSSGGGQPQHF; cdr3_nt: TGTGCCAGCAGTTTTAGTTCCGGGGGTGGACAGCCCCAGCATTTT
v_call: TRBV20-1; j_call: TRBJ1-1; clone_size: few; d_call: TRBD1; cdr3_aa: CSAPGTGVNAFF; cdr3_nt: TGCAGTGCTCCGGGGACAGGGGTGAATGCTTTCTTT
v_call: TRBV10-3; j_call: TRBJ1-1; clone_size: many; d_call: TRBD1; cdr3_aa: CAISELGQGRSGGTEAFF; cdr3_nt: TGTGCCATCAGTGAATTGGGACAGGGTCGGAGTGGAGGGACTGAAGCTTTCTTT
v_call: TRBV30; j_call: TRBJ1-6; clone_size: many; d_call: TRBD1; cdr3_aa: CAWSVGQGINSPLHF; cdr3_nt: TGTGCCTGGAGTGTCGGACAGGGGATCAATTCACCCCTCCACTTT
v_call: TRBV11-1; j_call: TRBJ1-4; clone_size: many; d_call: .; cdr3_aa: CASSSEGGSNEKLFF; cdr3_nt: TGTGCCAGCAGTTCGGAAGGAGGGTCGAATGAAAAACTGTTTTTT
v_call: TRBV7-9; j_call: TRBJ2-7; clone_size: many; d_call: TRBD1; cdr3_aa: CASSLAGTGGSEQYF; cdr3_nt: TGTGCCAGCAGCTTAGCTGGGACAGGGGGGAGCGAGCAGTACTTC
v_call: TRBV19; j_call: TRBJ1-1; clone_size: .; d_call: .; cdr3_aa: CASSDLRGGDTEAFF; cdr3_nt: TGTGCCAGTAGTGACCTCAGGGGAGGGGACACTGAAGCTTTCTTT
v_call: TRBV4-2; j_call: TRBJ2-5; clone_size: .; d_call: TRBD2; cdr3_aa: CASSPRLAGAQETQYF; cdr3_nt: TGTGCCAGCAGCCCCCGACTAGCGGGGGCCCAAGAGACCCAGTACTTC
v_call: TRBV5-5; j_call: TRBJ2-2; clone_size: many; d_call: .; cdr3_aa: CASSLLLVGGELFF; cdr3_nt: TGTGCCAGCAGCTTGCTGCTAGTCGGCGGGGAGCTGTTTTTT
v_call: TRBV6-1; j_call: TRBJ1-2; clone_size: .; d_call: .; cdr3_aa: CASWQGIYGYTF; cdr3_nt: TGTGCCAGCTGGCAGGGAATCTATGGATACACCTTC
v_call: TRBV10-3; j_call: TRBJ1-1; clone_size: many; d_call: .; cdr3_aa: CAISPRDPNTEAFF; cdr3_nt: TGTGCCATCAGCCCCCGGGACCCGAACACTGAAGCTTTCTTT
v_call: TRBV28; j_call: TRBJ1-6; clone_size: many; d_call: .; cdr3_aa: CASSETPSSYNSPLHF; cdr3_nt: TGTGCCAGCAGTGAGACCCCGAGCTCCTATAATTCACCCCTCCACTTT
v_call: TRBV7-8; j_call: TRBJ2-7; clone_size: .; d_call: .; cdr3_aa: CASTGEGPFGEQYF; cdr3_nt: TGTGCCAGCACCGGAGAGGGCCCCTTTGGCGAGCAGTACTTC
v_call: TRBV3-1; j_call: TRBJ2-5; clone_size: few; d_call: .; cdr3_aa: CASSQWDRRQEETQYF; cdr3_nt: TGTGCCAGCAGCCAGTGGGACCGCCGCCAAGAGGAGACCCAGTACTTC
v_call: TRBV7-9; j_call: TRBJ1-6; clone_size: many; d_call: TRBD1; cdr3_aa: CASSPGQGQSPLHF; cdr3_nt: TGTGCCAGCAGCCCCGGACAGGGACAATCACCCCTCCACTTT
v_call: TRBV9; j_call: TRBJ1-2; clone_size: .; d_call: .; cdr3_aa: CASSVHGDVNYGYTF; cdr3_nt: TGTGCCAGCAGCGTCCACGGGGACGTCAACTATGGCTACACCTTC
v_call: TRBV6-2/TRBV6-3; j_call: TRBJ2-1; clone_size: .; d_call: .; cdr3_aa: CASSRGGGPTHNEQFF; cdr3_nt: TGTGCCAGCAGTCGGGGAGGGGGACCAACCCACAATGAGCAGTTCTTC
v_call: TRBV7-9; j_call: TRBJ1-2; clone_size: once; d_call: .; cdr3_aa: CASSSSGSGRGGYTF; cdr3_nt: TGTGCCAGCAGCTCATCAGGGTCAGGAAGGGGTGGCTACACCTTC
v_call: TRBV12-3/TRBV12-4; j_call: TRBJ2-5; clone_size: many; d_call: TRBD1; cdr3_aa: CASSAPTGVETQYF; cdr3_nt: TGTGCCAGCAGTGCCCCGACAGGGGTGGAGACCCAGTACTTC
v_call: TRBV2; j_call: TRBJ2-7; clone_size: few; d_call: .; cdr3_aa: CARGGASYEQCF; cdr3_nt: TGTGCCAGAGGCGGGGCTTCCTACGAGCAGTGCTTC
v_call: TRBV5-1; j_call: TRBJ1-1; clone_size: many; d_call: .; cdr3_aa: CASSFGRGGTEAFF; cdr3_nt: TGCGCCAGCAGCTTTGGCAGGGGAGGTACTGAAGCTTTCTTT
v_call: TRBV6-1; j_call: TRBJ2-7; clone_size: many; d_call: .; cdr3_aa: CASRRDRSYYEQYF; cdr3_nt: TGTGCCAGCAGACGCGACAGGAGTTACTACGAGCAGTACTTC
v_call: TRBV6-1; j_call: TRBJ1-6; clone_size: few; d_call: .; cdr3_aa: CASSVDPANSPLHF; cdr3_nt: TGTGCCAGCAGCGTCGATCCGGCTAATTCACCCCTCCACTTT
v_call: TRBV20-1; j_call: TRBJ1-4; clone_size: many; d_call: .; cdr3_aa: CSARDPRGREKLFF; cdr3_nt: TGCAGTGCTAGAGATCCCCGGGGGCGTGAAAAACTGTTTTTT
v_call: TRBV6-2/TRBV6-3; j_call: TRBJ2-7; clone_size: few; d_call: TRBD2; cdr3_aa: CASRRSGLYEQYF; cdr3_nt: TGTGCCAGCAGACGTAGCGGGCTCTACGAGCAGTACTTC
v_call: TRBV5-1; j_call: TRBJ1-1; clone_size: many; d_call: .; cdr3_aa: CASSLGQVDTEAFF; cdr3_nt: TGCGCCAGCAGCTTGGGGCAGGTAGACACTGAAGCTTTCTTT
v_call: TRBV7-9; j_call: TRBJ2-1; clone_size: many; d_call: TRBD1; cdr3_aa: CASSLPPRQGANEQFF; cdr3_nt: TGTGCCAGCAGCCTACCCCCGAGACAGGGGGCAAATGAGCAGTTCTTC
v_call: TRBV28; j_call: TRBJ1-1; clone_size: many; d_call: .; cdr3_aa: CASRTPNRDDEAFF; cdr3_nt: TGTGCCAGCAGAACGCCGAACAGGGATGATGAAGCTTTCTTT
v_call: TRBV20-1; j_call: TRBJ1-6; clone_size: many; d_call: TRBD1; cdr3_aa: CSASRGENNSPLHF; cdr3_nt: TGCAGTGCTAGCAGGGGGGAGAATAATTCACCCCTCCACTTT